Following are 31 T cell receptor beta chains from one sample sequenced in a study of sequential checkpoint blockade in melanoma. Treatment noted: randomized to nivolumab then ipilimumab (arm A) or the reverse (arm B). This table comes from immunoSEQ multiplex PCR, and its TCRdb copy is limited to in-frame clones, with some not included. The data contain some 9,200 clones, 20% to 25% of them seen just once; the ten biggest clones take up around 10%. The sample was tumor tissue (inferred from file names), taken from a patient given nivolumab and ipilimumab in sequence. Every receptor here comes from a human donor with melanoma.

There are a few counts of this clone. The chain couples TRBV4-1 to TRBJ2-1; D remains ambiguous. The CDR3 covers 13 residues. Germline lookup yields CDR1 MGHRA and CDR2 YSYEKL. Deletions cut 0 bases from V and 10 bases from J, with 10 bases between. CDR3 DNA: TGCGCCAGCAGCCAAGATCGGAATATCGAGCAGTTCTTC. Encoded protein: CASSQDRNIEQFF.

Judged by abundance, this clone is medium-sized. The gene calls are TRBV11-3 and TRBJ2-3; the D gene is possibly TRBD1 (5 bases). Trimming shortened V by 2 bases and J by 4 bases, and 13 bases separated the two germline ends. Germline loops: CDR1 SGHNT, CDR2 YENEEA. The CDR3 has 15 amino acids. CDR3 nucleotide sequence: TGTGCCAGCAGCTTACAATCGACAGTGGCAGATACGCAGTATTTT. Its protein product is CASSLQSTVADTQYF.

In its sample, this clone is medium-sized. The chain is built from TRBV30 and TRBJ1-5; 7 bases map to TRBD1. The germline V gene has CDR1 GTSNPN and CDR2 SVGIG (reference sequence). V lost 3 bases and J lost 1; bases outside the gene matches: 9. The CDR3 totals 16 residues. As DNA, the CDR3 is TGTGCCTGGAGCGGGGACAGCCCGCTAAGCAATCAGCCCCAGCATTTT. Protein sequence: CAWSGDSPLSNQPQHF.

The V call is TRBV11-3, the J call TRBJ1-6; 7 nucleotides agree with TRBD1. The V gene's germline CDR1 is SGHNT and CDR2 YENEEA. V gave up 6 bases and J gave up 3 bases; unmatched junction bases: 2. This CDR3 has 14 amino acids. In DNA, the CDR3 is TGTGCCAGCAGGACAGGGAGCTATAATTCACCCCTCCACTTT. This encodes CASRTGSYNSPLHF.

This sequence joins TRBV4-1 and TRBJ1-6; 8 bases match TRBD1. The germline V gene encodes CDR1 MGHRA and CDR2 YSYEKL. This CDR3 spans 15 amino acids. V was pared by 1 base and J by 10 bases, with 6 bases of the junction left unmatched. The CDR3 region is CASSQVGQGRSPLHF. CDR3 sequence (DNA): TGCGCCAGCAGCCAAGTAGGACAGGGAAGGTCACCCCTCCACTTT.

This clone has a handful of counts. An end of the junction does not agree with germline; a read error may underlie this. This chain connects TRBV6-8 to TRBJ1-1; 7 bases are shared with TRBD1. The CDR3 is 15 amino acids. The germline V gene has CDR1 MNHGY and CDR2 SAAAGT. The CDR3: CAISPQGTMNTEAFF. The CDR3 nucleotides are TGTGCCATCAGTCCACAGGGGACTATGAACACTGAAGCTTTCTTT.

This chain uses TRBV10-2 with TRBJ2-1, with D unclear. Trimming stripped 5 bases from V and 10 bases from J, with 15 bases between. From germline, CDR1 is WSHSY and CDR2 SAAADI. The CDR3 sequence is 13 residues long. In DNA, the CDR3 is TGCGCCAGCAGTCTTAACGGTCGTAGAGAGCAGTTCTTC. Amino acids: CASSLNGRREQFF.

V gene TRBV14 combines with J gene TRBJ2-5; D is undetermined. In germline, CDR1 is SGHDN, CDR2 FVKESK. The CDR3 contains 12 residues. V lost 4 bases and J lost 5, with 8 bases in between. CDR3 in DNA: TGTGCCAGCAGCCCCTCTCGGGAGACCCAGTACTTC. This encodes CASSPSRETQYF.

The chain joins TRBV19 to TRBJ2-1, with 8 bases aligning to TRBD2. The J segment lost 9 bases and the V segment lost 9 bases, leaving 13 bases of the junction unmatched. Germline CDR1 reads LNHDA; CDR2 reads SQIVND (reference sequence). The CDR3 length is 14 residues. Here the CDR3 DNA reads TGTGCCAGCAATTTGGGGCCTCTAGCGGGTGAGCAGTTCTTC. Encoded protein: CASNLGPLAGEQFF.

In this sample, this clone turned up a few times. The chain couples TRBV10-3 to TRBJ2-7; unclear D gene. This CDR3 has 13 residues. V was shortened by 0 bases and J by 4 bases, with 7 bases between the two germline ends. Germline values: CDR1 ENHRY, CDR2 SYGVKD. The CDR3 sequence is CAISESPRYEQYF. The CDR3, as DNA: TGTGCCATCAGTGAGTCTCCCAGGTACGAGCAGTACTTC.

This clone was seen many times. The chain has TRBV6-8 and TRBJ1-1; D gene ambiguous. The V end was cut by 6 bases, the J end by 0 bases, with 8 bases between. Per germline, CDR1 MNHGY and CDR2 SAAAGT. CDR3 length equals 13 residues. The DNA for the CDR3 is TGTGCCAGCAGAAGCACAGTGAACACTGAAGCTTTCTTT. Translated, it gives CASRSTVNTEAFF.

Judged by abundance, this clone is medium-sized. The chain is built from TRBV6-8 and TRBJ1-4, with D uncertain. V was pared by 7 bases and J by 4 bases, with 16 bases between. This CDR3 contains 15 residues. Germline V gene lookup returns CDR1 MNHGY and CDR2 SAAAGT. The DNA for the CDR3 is TGTGCCAGCAATGGGCCGGGCAGAAATAATGAAAAACTGTTTTTT. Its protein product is CASNGPGRNNEKLFF.

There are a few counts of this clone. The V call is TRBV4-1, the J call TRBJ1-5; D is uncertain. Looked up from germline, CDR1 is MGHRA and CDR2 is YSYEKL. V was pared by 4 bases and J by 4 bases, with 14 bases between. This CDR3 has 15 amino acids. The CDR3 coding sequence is TGCGCCAGCAGCCGGAACAACTTGGCTAATCAGCCCCAGCATTTT. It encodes CASSRNNLANQPQHF.

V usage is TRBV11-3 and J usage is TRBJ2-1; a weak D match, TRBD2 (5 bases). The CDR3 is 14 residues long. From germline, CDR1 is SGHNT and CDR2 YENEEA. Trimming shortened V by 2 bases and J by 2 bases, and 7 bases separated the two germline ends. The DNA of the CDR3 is TGTGCCAGCAGCTTACTGGGAGCCTACAATGAGCAGTTCTTC. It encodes CASSLLGAYNEQFF.

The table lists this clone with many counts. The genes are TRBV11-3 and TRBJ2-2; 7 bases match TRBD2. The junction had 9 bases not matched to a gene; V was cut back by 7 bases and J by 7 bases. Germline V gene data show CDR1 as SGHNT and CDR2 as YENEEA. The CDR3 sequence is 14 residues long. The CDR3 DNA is TGTGCCAGCAATTCCTGGGAGGGCGTCGGGGAGCTGTTTTTT. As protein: CASNSWEGVGELFF.

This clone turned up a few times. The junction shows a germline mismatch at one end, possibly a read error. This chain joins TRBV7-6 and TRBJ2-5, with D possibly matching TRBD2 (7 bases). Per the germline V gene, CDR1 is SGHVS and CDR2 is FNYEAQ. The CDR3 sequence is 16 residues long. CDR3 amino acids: CASSPLGGGQQETQYF. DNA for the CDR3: TGTGCTAGCAGCCCCTTAGGCGGGGGACAACAAGAGACCCAGTACTTC.

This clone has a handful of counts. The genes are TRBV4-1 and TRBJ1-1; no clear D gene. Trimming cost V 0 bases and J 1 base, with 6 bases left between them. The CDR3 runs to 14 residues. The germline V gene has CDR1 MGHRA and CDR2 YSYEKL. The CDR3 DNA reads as TGCGCCAGCAGCCAAGAGAACGAGAACACTGAAGCTTTCTTT. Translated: CASSQENENTEAFF.

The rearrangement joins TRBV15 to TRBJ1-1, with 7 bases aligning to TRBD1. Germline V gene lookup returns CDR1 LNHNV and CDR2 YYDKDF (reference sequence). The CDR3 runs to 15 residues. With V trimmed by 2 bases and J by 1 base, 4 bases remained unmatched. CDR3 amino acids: CATSRRQGWNTEAFF. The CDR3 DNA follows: TGTGCCACCAGCAGAAGACAGGGTTGGAACACTGAAGCTTTCTTT.

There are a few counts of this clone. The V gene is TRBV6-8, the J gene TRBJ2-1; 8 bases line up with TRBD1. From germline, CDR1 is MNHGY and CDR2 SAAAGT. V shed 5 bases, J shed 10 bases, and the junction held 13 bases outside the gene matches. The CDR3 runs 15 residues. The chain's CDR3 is CASSSQGASLGEQFF. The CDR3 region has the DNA TGTGCCAGCAGTAGTCAGGGGGCTTCTCTTGGCGAGCAGTTCTTC.

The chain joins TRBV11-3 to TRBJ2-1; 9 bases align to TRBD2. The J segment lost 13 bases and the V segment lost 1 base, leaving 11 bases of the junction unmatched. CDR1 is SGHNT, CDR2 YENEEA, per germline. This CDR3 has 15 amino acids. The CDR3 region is CASSLGRDGGGAQFF. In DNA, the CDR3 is TGTGCCAGCAGCTTAGGACGAGACGGCGGGGGGGCCCAGTTCTTC.

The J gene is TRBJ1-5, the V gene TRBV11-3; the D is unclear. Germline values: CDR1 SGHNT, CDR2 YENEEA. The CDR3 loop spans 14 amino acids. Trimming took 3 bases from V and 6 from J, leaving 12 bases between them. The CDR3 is CASSLSPEGQPQHF. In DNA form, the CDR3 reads TGTGCCAGCAGCTTGAGCCCCGAGGGTCAGCCCCAGCATTTT.

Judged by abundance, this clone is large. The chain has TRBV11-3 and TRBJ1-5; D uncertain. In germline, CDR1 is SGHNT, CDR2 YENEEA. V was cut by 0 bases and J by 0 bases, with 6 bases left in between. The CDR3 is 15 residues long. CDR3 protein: CASSLEGNSNQPQHF. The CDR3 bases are TGTGCCAGCAGCTTAGAGGGAAATAGCAATCAGCCCCAGCATTTT. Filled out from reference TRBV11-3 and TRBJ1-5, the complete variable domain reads EAGVVQSPRYKIIEKKQPVAFWCNPISGHNTLYWYLQNLGQGPELLIRYENEEAVDDSQLPKDRFSAERLKGVDSTLKIQPAELGDSAVYLCASSLEGNSNQPQHFGDGTRLSIL.

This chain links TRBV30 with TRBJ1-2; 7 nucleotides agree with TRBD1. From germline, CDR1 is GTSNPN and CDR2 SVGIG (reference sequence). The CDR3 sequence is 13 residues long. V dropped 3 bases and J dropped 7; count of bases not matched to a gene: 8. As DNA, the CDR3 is TGTGCCTGGAGGGTAATAACAGGGGTTGGCTACACCTTC. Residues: CAWRVITGVGYTF.

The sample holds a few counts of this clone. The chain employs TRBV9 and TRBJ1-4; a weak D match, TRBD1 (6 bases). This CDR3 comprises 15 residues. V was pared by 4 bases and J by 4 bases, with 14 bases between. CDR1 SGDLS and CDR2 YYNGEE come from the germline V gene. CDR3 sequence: CASSPRGGINEKLFF. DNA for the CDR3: TGTGCCAGCAGCCCAAGAGGGGGGATTAATGAAAAACTGTTTTTT.

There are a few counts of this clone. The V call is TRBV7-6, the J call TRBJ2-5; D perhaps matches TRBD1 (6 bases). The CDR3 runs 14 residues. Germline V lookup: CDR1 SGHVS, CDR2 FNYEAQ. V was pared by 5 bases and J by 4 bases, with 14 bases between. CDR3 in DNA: TGTGCCAGCAGCCACGTCCAGGGGCCAGAGACCCAGTACTTC. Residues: CASSHVQGPETQYF.

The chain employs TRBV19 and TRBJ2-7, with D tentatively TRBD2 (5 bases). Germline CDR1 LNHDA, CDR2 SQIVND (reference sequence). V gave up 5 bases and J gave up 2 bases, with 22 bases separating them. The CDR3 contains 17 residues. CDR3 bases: TGTGCCAGTAGTTTAAACTTCCGGGCCTCGCGGGCCTACGAGCAGTACTTC. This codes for CASSLNFRASRAYEQYF. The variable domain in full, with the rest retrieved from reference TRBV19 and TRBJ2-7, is DGGITQSPKYLFRKEGQNVTLSCEQNLNHDAMYWYRQDPGQGLRLIYYSQIVNDFQKGDIAEGYSVSREKKESFPLTVTSAQKNPTAFYLCASSLNFRASRAYEQYFGPGTRLTVT.

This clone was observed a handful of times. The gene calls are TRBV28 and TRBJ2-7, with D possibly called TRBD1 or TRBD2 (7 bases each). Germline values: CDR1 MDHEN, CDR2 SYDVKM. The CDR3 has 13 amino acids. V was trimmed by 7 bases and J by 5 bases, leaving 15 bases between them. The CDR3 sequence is CASTLGGGNEQYF. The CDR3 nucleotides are TGTGCCAGCACCCTGGGAGGGGGCAACGAGCAGTACTTC.

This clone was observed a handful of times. The CDR3 here is CASSNRAGRSPLHF. CDR3 nucleotide sequence: TGTGCCAGCAGTAACAGGGCGGGGAGGTCACCCCTCCACTTT. V is TRBV6-8 and J is TRBJ1-6, with a tentative D call TRBD1 (6 bases). The CDR3 has 14 amino acids. The V end lost 5 bases, the J end lost 10 bases, and 15 bases lay between the germline ends. Germline CDR1 MNHGY, CDR2 SAAAGT.

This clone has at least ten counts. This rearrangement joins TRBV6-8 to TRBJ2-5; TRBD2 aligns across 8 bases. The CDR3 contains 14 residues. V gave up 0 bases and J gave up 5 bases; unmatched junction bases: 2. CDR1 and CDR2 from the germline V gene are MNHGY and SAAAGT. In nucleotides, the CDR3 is TGTGCCAGCAGTTACTCGACGGGGGGGGAGACCCAGTACTTC. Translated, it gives CASSYSTGGETQYF.

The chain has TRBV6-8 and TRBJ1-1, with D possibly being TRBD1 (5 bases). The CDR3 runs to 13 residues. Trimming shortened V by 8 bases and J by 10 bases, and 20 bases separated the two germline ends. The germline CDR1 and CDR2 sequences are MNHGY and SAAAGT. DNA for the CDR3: TGTGCCAGCCGAAATACCTTGGACAAACGAGCTTTCTTT. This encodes CASRNTLDKRAFF.

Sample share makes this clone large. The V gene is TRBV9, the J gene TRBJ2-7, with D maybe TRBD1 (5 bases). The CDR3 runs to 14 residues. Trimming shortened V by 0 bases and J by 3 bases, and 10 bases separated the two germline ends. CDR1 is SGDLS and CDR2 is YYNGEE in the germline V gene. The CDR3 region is CASSVAPRDYEQYF. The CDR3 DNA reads TGTGCCAGCAGCGTAGCTCCCAGGGACTACGAGCAGTACTTC.